These T cell receptor beta chains were read from a single sample in a study of blood T cells in healthy people across ages. TCRdb used MiXCR to reprocess the 5' RACE reads, holding one entry per CDR3 protein. The sample lists 800,000 or so distinct CDR3 sequences; about half were seen once. Specimen: blood. The receptors were gathered from a man at least 80 years old in good health. The CDR3 runs from the conserved cysteine through the conserved F or W. Fields, in order: D gene, V gene, J gene, clone size, CDR3 DNA, CDR3 protein. D genes are given only for firm matches. Clone size is stated in some rows and not others, as once, few, many or a class when expanded.

.	TRBV5-6	TRBJ1-1	.	TGTGCCAGCAGCACAAGGACAGCCCACACTGAAGCTTTCTTT	CASSTRTAHTEAFF
.	TRBV28	TRBJ2-5	.	TGTGCCAGCGGTACGGGGTTAGAGGGAGTGGATGCAGAGACCCAGTACTTC	CASGTGLEGVDAETQYF
.	TRBV13	TRBJ2-7	.	TGTGCCAGCAGCTTAAGGGCGGGGTCGAATTACAATGAGCAGTACTTC	CASSLRAGSNYNEQYF
.	TRBV9	TRBJ2-5	few	TGTGCCAGTAGCGTAGGAGGAGGTGGGGGGACCCAGTACTTC	CASSVGGGGGTQYF
.	TRBV25-1	TRBJ2-2	.	TGTGCCAGCAGTGACTGGAAGAACACCGGGGAGCTGTTTTTT	CASSDWKNTGELFF
.	TRBV20-1	TRBJ2-7	few	TGCAGTGCCGGAGGAAGACAGACCTCTACGCAGCAGTACTTC	CSAGGRQTSTQQYF
.	TRBV12-3/TRBV12-4	TRBJ2-1	.	TGTGCCAGCAATAGGCAGTACAATGAGCAGTTCTTC	CASNRQYNEQFF
.	TRBV7-9	TRBJ2-7	.	TGTGCCAGCAGCCAACACTCCGAGCAGTACTTC	CASSQHSEQYF
.	TRBV3-1	TRBJ2-7	.	TGTGCCAGCAGCCAAGATCTCGCAGGGGACGACGAGCAGTACTTC	CASSQDLAGDDEQYF
.	TRBV15	TRBJ2-7	.	TGTGCCACCAGCAGAGATCGGGAAGGGAGCTCCTACGAGCAGTACTTC	CATSRDREGSSYEQYF
.	TRBV12-3/TRBV12-4	TRBJ1-1	.	TGTGCCAGCAGTTTGCAGCAGTACACTGAAGCTTTCTTT	CASSLQQYTEAFF
.	TRBV30	TRBJ1-6	.	TGTGCCTGGCAAGGGCAGGTTCGGGGTTCACCCCTCCACTTT	CAWQGQVRGSPLHF
.	TRBV7-2	TRBJ1-4	few	TGTGCCAGCAGCGGGGCACCCTATTCAACTAATGAAAAACTGTTTTTT	CASSGAPYSTNEKLFF